This TCR beta chain was sequenced in a study of regulatory T cells in long-lasting Graves disease. On the study more broadly: Newly diagnosed Graves' patients had under 3 months of antithyroid drugs. General observations from the study: Peripheral blood, not thyroid tissue, was the sole material studied. Favoring TRBV28, TRBJ1-2 and TRBJ2-5 was a feature seen in persistent disease. Less diverse TCR repertoires were seen in persistent Graves' patients than in newly diagnosed ones.

The table lists this clonotype with a few counts. The target antigen is unknown. Time point reported: newly diagnosed GD, antithyroid drugs for less than 3 months. The TCR library used RNA extracted from PBMCs. iRepertoire HTBI primers and Arm-PCR of CDR3 regions built TCR beta libraries. Via MiXCR, TCRdb re-called the multiplex PCR reads, giving one row per CDR3 protein. The sample lists some 250,000 distinct CDR3 sequences; around 16% were seen once. The CDR3 covers 15 residues. Unmatched junction bases numbered 9, after V lost 4 bases and J lost 4 bases. Germline V CDR1 and CDR2: ENHRY, SYGVKD. This specimen consisted of peripheral blood mononuclear cells (PBMCs), obtained at new diagnosis, from a patient treated with antithyroid drugs. The origin of this receptor is a female donor with Graves disease. V and J are TRBV10-3 and TRBJ2-7; 8 bases align to TRBD1. In nucleotides, the CDR3 is TGTGCCATCAGTGGGGGCGGACAGGGTCCTTACGAGCAGTACTTC. It encodes CAISGGGQGPYEQYF.